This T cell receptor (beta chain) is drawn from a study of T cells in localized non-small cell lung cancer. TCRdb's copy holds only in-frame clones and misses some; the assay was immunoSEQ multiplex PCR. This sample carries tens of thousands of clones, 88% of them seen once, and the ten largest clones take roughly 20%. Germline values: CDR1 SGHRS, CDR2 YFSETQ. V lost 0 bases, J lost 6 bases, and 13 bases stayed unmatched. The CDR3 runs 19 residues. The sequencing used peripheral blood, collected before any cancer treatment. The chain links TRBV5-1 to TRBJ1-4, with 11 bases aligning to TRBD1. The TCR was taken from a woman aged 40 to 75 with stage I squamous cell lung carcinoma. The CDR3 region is CASSLGGQGAVRVYEKLFF. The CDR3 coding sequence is TGCGCCAGCAGCTTGGGTGGACAGGGGGCAGTTAGAGTTTATGAAAAACTGTTTTTT.